This TCR beta chain was retrieved from a study of blood T cell repertoires in COVID-19. About the study: Sites across the United States, Italy and Spain contributed samples from acute and convalescent COVID-19.

The V segment lost 7 bases and the J segment 7 bases; nucleotides outside the gene matches: 8. This CDR3 has 13 residues. Germline V lookup: CDR1 LNHDA, CDR2 SQIVND (reference sequence). Per the original data handling: For nucleated cells, counts were estimated from reference gene primer amplification. Only in-frame clones appear in the TCRdb table, and some are missing; sequencing was by immunoSEQ multiplex PCR. D and trimming come from the DNA, and the V and J calls and clone size come from that table. The profile covers approximately 120,000 clones, with more than 70% appearing a single time and 4.3% taken by the ten largest.

The sequence was obtained from a human donor in a cohort sampled during active COVID-19. Input material: peripheral blood. The chain has TRBV19 and TRBJ1-2; 8 bases fit TRBD1. CDR3 amino acids: CASTPRTGFGYTF. The CDR3 coding sequence is TGTGCCAGTACCCCTAGGACAGGGTTTGGCTACACCTTC.